The 10 T cell receptor beta chains below all came from one sample that was sequenced in a study of circulating and synovial CD4+ cells in juvenile arthritis. Sequencing was performed with immunoSEQ multiplex PCR; in TCRdb, only in-frame clones are kept and a portion is missing. The repertoire holds about 33,000 clones, with roughly 95% as singletons. Specimen: CD4+ T cells from blood. These TCRs come from a human donor with juvenile idiopathic arthritis.

DNA of the CDR3: TGTGCCAGCAGCTTAGAGTCAGGGCTCGCCAAAAACATTCAGTACTTC. This encodes CASSLESGLAKNIQYF. V usage is TRBV7-2 and J usage is TRBJ2-4, with D maybe TRBD1 (5 bases). The CDR3 is made up of 16 amino acids. With 1 base removed from V and 1 base from J, the gap between germline ends came to 11 bases. Germline CDR1 and CDR2: SGHTA and FQGNSA.

The chain is built from TRBV27 and TRBJ1-6, with D possibly matching TRBD1 (6 bases). Germline CDR1 MNHEY, CDR2 SMNVEV (reference sequence). The CDR3 consists of 13 residues. Between the trimmed V and J ends, which lost 3 bases and 7 bases, there was a span of 7 bases. CDR3 in amino acids: CASSLRGNSPLHF. CDR3 coding DNA: TGTGCCAGCAGTTTGAGGGGGAATTCACCCCTCCACTTT.

CDR3 nucleotides: TGTGCCTCTCACAGCTATAATTCACCCCTCCACTTT. Amino acids: CASHSYNSPLHF. This chain joins TRBV28 and TRBJ1-6; D ambiguous. Germline V gene data show CDR1 as MDHEN and CDR2 as SYDVKM. The CDR3 totals 12 residues. V was trimmed by 11 bases and J by 3 bases, leaving 8 bases between them.

The rearrangement joins TRBV20-1 to TRBJ1-2; 8 nucleotides agree with TRBD1. V dropped 5 bases and J dropped 4; count of bases not matched to a gene: 0. Germline assignment: CDR1 DFQATT and CDR2 SNEGSKA (reference sequence). The length of the CDR3 is 11 residues. CDR3 in DNA: TGCAGTGCTGACAGGGGCTATGGCTACACCTTC. Protein: CSADRGYGYTF.

J is TRBJ1-1 and V is TRBV28; TRBD1 is a possible D gene (6 bases). The CDR3 spans 15 residues. Between the trimmed V and J ends, which lost 3 bases and 8 bases, there was a span of 19 bases. Germline V gives CDR1 MDHEN, CDR2 SYDVKM. In DNA form, the CDR3 reads TGTGCCAGCAGTTTCCTCCTGGGGGACACAGGGGAAGCTTTCTTT. Encoded protein: CASSFLLGDTGEAFF.

This chain uses TRBV19 with TRBJ2-2; TRBD2 matches 7 bases. Germline-derived CDR1 and CDR2 are LNHDA and SQIVND (reference sequence). J was trimmed by 5 bases and V by 7 bases; bases with no gene match: 4. The CDR3 length is 13 residues. CDR3 nucleotides: TGTGCCAGTAACTTCGGGGGGACCGGGGAGCTGTTTTTT. Translated, it gives CASNFGGTGELFF.

J is TRBJ2-7 and V is TRBV7-2, with D unclear. V lost 5 bases, J lost 6 bases, and 11 bases lay in between. The CDR3 extends over 12 amino acids. CDR1 and CDR2 (germline): SGHTA, FQGNSA. CDR3 DNA sequence: TGTGCCAGCAGCCTTGCGTCGAGCGAGCAGTACTTC. Its translation is CASSLASSEQYF.

The rearrangement joins TRBV27 to TRBJ2-3; 8 nucleotides agree with TRBD2. The ends lost 5 bases at V and 2 bases at J; junction bases unmatched: 3. Germline V gene data show CDR1 as MNHEY and CDR2 as SMNVEV (reference sequence). The CDR3 loop spans 14 amino acids. The DNA of the CDR3 is TGTGCCAGCAGTCAGCGGGGGACCACAGATACGCAGTATTTT. Translated, it gives CASSQRGTTDTQYF.

V usage is TRBV7-2 and J usage is TRBJ1-5; maybe TRBD1 (6 bases). The CDR3 is 16 amino acids. V was pared by 5 bases and J by 5 bases, with 19 bases between. Germline V gene data show CDR1 as SGHTA and CDR2 as FQGNSA. This chain's CDR3 is CASSNTPGGGDQPQHF. In DNA form, the CDR3 reads TGTGCCAGCAGCAACACACCTGGCGGGGGCGATCAGCCCCAGCATTTT.

This chain connects TRBV5-1 to TRBJ1-1; 7 bases line up with TRBD1. This CDR3 has 14 amino acids. Germline V gene data show CDR1 as SGHRS and CDR2 as YFSETQ. After removal of 4 bases from V and 1 base from J, the junction contained 4 bases not matched to a gene. The CDR3: CASSGGTANTEAFF. DNA of the CDR3: TGCGCCAGCAGCGGCGGGACAGCGAACACTGAAGCTTTCTTT. Combining the CDR3 with reference TRBV5-1 and TRBJ1-1 gives the whole variable domain KAGVTQTPRYLIKTRGQQVTLSCSPISGHRSVSWYQQTPGQGLQFLFEYFSETQRNKGNFPGRFSGRQFSNSRSEMNVSTLELGDSALYLCASSGGTANTEAFFGQGTRLTVV.